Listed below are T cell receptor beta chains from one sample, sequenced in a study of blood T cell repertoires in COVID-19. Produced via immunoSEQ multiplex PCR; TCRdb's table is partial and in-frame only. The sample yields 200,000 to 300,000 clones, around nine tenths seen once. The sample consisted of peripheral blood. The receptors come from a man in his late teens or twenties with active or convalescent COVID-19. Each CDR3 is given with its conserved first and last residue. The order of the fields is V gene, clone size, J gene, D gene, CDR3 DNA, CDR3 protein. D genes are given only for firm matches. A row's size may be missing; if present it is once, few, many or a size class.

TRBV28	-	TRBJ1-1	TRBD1	TGTGCCAGCAGGTTGGACAGGGGGGTGATGAACACTGAAGCTTTCTTT	CASRLDRGVMNTEAFF
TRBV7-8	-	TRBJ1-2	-	TGTGCCAGCAGCGACGAACAGGGTCCTAACTATGGCTACACCTTC	CASSDEQGPNYGYTF
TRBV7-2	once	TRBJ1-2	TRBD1	TGTGCCAGCAGCTCACCGGACAGGGGAAATGGCTACACCTTC	CASSSPDRGNGYTF
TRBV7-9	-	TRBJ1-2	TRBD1	TGTGCCAGCAGCTTAGAGGCCGGGGCGCAGGGGGCGGATTTCTATGGCTACACCTTC	CASSLEAGAQGADFYGYTF
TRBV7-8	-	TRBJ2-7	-	TGTGCCAGCAGCTTAGGCGCCGGCTCCTACGAGCAGTACTTC	CASSLGAGSYEQYF
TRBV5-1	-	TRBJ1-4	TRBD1	TGCGCCAGCAAGGGGGCAGGGGACGAGACTAATGAAAAACTGTTTTTT	CASKGAGDETNEKLFF
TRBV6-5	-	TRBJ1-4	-	TGTGCCAGCATCATCTCGAGGGGGGGGGATGAAAAACTGTTTTTT	CASIISRGGDEKLFF
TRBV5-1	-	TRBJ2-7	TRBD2	TGCGCCAGCAGCCCCCTGGCCGGGGGGGGTTTGTACTTC	CASSPLAGGGLYF
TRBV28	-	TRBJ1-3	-	TGTGCCAGCAGTGACTGGGCCGGCCAGACTACCCCCGCTGGAAACACCATATATTTT	CASSDWAGQTTPAGNTIYF
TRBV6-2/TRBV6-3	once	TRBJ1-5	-	TGTGCCAGCAGTTACTCGAGGGCAGCACATAGCAATCAGCCCCAGCATTTT	CASSYSRAAHSNQPQHF
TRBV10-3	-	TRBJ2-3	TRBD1	TGTGCCATCGGGGACAGGGGGGACGGTCGAGATACGCAGTATTTT	CAIGDRGDGRDTQYF
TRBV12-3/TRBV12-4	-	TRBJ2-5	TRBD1	TGTGCCAGCAGTCAGACAGGGAGAGAGACCCAGTACTTC	CASSQTGRETQYF
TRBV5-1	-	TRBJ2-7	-	TGCGCCAGCAGCTCTCAGGTAACCTACGAGCAGTACTTC	CASSSQVTYEQYF
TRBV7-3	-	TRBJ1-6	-	TGTGCCAGCAGCTTATTGGGGGGTTTGAGGTCACCCCTCCACTTT	CASSLLGGLRSPLHF
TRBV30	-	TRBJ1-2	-	TGTGCCTGGAACGTGGGGGCAAGCATCTATGGCTACACCTTC	CAWNVGASIYGYTF
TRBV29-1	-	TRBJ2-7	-	TGCAGCGTTGAAGATAGCGGAACCTACGAGCAGTACTTC	CSVEDSGTYEQYF
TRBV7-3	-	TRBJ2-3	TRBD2	TGTGCCAGCAGCCTTAGACTAGCTGCAGATACGCAGTATTTT	CASSLRLAADTQYF
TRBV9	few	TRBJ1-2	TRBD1	TGTGCCAGCAGCGTAACCACAGGGGGGAATGGCTACACCTTC	CASSVTTGGNGYTF
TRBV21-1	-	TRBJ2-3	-	TGTGCCAGCAGCAGAGTAGCGGAGAGCCCCACAGATACGCAGTATTTT	CASSRVAESPTDTQYF
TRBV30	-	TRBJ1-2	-	TGTGCCTGGAGTGTAGTTCGGGGAGGTGGCTACACCTTC	CAWSVVRGGGYTF
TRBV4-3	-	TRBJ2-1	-	TGCGCCAGCAGCCAAGCCACAGGAGTGACTGAGCAGTTCTTC	CASSQATGVTEQFF
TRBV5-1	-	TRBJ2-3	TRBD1	TGCGCCAGCAGCAAGACAGGGGTTCCAGATACGCAGTATTTT	CASSKTGVPDTQYF
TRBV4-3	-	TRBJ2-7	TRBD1	TGCGCCAGCAGCCCTAGACAGGGCTACGAGCAGTACTTC	CASSPRQGYEQYF
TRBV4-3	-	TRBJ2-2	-	TGCGCCAGCAGCCAGACGTGGGGGGACACCGGGGAGCTGTTTTTT	CASSQTWGDTGELFF
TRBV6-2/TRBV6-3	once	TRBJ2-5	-	TGTGCCAGCAGTCCGCTAGGGGCTCGGGAGACCCAGTACTTC	CASSPLGARETQYF
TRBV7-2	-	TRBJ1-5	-	TGTGCCAGCACGAGTAACAGCAATCAGCCCCAGCATTTT	CASTSNSNQPQHF
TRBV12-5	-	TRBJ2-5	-	TGTGCTAGTGGTCCCACTAGCACCGAGACCCAGTACTTC	CASGPTSTETQYF
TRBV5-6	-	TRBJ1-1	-	TGTGCCAGCAGCTTGGCCGGAGTCTATACAGGGACCGAAGCTTTCTTT	CASSLAGVYTGTEAFF
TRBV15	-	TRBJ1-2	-	TGTGCCACCAGCAGTAAGCTAAACTATGGCTACACCTTC	CATSSKLNYGYTF
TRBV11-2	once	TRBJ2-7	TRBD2	TGTGCCAGCAGCTTTACTAGCGGGGGGGGCGAGCAGTACTTC	CASSFTSGGGEQYF